This TCR beta chain was sequenced in a study of blood T cell repertoires in COVID-19. For the study at large: Researchers got acute and convalescent COVID-19 samples from the United States, Italy and Spain. T cells, B-cell-depleted T cells, or PBMCs provided the cDNA or gDNA that served as material.

Authors' analysis steps: Amplifying reference gene primers gave estimates of nucleated cell counts. Clones were read by immunoSEQ multiplex PCR, and TCRdb kept only the in-frame ones, dropping some. The DNA was the basis for D and trimming; V, J and clone size are from that table. The profile covers about 230,000 clones, with under 90% appearing a single time and approximately 10% taken by the ten largest. CDR3 length equals 15 residues. Germline-derived CDR1 and CDR2 are MNHEY and SVGAGI. Trimming shortened V by 5 bases and J by 0 bases, and 14 bases separated the two germline ends. This clonotype originated in a man in his fifties with COVID-19, enrolled during active disease. Sequencing used peripheral blood. The chain employs TRBV6-5 and TRBJ2-7, with D possibly TRBD2 on 5 matching bases. The DNA of the CDR3 is TGTGCCAGCAGTCCCCCCGGGATCCGCTCCTACGAGCAGTACTTC. Its translation is CASSPPGIRSYEQYF.